This TCR beta chain was profiled in a study of OX40 agonist ivuxolimab in advanced cancers. Study-level points and caveats: On average, a greater number of expanded clones characterised CD8+ T cells relative to CD4+.

Trimming removed 4 bases from V and 3 bases from J; junction bases left unmatched: 8. This CDR3 has 16 amino acids. Looked up from germline, CDR1 is LNHDA and CDR2 is SQIVND (reference sequence). Details on this clone: Antigen unknown.

Data came from immunoSEQ multiplex PCR; TCRdb stores just in-frame clones and leaves some out. The sample lists tens of thousands of clones, roughly 87% occurring once. Sample: CD4+ or CD8+ T cells sorted from blood, taken in a trial of the OX40 agonist ivuxolimab. The chain employs TRBV19 and TRBJ1-1; 10 nucleotides line up with TRBD1. This clonotype originated in an adult with an advanced solid tumor such as melanoma, head and neck, liver or kidney cancer. CDR3 nucleotides: TGTGCCAGTAGTAGTCGGACAGGGGGGCGATACACTGAAGCTTTCTTT. Translating it yields CASSSRTGGRYTEAFF.